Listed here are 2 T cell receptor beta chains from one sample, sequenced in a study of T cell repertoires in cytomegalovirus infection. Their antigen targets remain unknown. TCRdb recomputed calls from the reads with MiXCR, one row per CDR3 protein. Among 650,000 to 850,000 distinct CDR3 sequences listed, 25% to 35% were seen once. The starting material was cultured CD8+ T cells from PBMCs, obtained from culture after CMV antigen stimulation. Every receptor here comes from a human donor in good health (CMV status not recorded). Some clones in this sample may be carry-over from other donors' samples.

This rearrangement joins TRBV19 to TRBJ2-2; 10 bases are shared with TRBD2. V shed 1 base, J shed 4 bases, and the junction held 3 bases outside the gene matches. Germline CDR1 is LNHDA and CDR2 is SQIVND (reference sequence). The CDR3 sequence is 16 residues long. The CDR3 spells CASSIGLAGRTGELFF. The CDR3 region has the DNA TGTGCCAGTAGTATAGGACTAGCGGGTCGCACCGGGGAGCTGTTTTTT.

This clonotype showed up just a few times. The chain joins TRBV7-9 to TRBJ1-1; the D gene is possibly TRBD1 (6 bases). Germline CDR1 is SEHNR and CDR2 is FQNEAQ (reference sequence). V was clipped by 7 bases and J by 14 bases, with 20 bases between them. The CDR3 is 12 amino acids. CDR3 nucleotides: TGTGCCAGCAACCCGACGGGGGCGTCCCGCTTCTTT. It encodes CASNPTGASRFF.